The clone carrying this T cell receptor beta chain was detected many times. The sample originates from a study of T cells in Graves' hyperthyroidism and ophthalmopathy. Across the study: Upon initial diagnosis and before any treatment, peripheral blood was collected.

Stable hyperthyroidism: no ophthalmopathy progression over 18 months of follow-up. Those patients with uncontrolled infection, other autoimmune disease, pregnancy or lactation were excluded. From germline, CDR1 is SNHLY and CDR2 FYNNEI. The CDR3 totals 12 residues. J was trimmed by 3 bases and V by 6 bases; bases with no gene match: 1. Authors of the study amplified TCR beta CDR3 regions from RNA transcripts. First-round RT-PCR of the TCR CDR3 relied on the HTBI primer set. TCRdb reprocessed the multiplex PCR reads via MiXCR and lists one record per CDR3 protein. The sample consists of 350,000 to 400,000 distinct CDR3 sequences, approximately 14% of them appearing once.

The sequence derives from a woman aged 60 to 75 with Graves' hyperthyroidism. Sequencing was carried out using blood. The chain links TRBV2 to TRBJ2-7; 8 nucleotides align to TRBD1. The DNA of the CDR3 is TGTGCCAGCAGAGGACAGGGCTACGAGCAGTACTTC. Its translation is CASRGQGYEQYF.